The sample holds one count of the clone carrying this T cell receptor (beta chain). Assay used: immunoSEQ multiplex PCR; TCRdb lists only in-frame clones, some missing. The sample lists about 1.1 million clones; roughly 74% were seen once. These data belong to a study of shared clonotypes between healthy human individuals. Looking at the study overall: Donor ages ranged 18 to 49 years: a couple of women, a few men.

The germline gives CDR1 SGHTS, CDR2 YDEGEE. The CDR3 extends over 14 amino acids. V trimming: 4 bases; J trimming: 4 bases; junction bases outside the gene matches: 4. The source of this sequence is a man aged 18-30 years in good health. Some clones in this sample may be carry-over from other donors' samples. The chain uses TRBV5-8 and TRBJ2-5, with 10 bases identical to TRBD2. The sample comprised memory CD4+ T cells from PBMCs. Subset indicated: CD45RA-negative fraction. CDR3 DNA: TGTGCCAGCAGCCCTAGCGGGAGCCGAGAGACCCAGTACTTC. This translates into CASSPSGSRETQYF.